The text below deals with one TCR beta chain. Its antigen is not known. The entry originates in a study of CD8+CD57+ T cells in acquired aplastic anemia. Study information: The sorted CD4+ and CD8+ cells yielded an average around 3 ug of DNA. Whole-study results and caveats: Significance was not reached for CD8+ Simpson's diversity between patients and controls.

Selection for sequencing was limited to patients who had shown CD8+CD57+ cell expansion by flow cytometry. With no exception, the patients had severe acquired aplastic anemia. There was no therapy given to any patient before the blood sampling took place. The CDR3 consists of 17 residues. Trimming took 0 bases from V and 1 from J, leaving 13 bases between them. The germline V gene encodes CDR1 MRHNA and CDR2 SNTAGT. The template used for profiling TCR beta VDJ and CDR3 was genomic DNA. TCRdb processed the reads anew with MiXCR; each CDR3 protein has one entry. This table has around 430,000 distinct CDR3 sequences, more than 25% appearing once.

The sequence came from a human donor with aplastic anemia. V is TRBV6-4 and J is TRBJ2-4; weak D call: TRBD2 (5 bases). Sequenced material: sorted CD4+, CD8+, or CD8+CD57+ T cells (not recorded which) from PBMCs. In nucleotides, the CDR3 is TGTGCCAGCAGTGACTCCGTACTAGTCGGGGCCAAAAACATTCAGTACTTC. Translation: CASSDSVLVGAKNIQYF.